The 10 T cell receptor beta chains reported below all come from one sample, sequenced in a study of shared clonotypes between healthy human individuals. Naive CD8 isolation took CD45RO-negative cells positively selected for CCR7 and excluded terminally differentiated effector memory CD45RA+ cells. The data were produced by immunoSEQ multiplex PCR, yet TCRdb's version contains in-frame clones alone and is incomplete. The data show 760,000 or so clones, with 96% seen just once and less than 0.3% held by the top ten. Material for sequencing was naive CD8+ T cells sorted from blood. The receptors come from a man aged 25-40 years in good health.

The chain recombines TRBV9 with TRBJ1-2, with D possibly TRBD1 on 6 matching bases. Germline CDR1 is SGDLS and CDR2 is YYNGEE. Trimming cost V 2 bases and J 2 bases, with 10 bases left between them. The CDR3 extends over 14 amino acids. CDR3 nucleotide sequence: TGTGCCAGCAGCGTGGACAGCTCAAACTATGGCTACACCTTC. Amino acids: CASSVDSSNYGYTF.

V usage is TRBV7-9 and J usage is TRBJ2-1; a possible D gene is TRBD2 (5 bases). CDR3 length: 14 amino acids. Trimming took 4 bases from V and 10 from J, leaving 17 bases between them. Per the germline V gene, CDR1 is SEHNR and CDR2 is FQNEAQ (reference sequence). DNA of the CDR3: TGTGCCAGCAGCTCCCAGAGGGCTGTCTACGAGCAGTTCTTC. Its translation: CASSSQRAVYEQFF.

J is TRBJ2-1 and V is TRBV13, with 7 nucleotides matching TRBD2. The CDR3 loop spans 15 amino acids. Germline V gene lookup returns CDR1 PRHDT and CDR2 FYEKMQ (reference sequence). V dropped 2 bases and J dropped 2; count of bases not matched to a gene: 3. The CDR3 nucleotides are TGTGCCAGCAGCTTAACGAGCGGGACCTACAATGAGCAGTTCTTC. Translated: CASSLTSGTYNEQFF. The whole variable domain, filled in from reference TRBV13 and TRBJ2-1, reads AAGVIQSPRHLIKEKRETATLKCYPIPRHDTVYWYQQGPGQDPQFLISFYEKMQSDKGSIPDRFSAQQFSDYHSELNMSSLELGDSALYFCASSLTSGTYNEQFFGPGTRLTVL.

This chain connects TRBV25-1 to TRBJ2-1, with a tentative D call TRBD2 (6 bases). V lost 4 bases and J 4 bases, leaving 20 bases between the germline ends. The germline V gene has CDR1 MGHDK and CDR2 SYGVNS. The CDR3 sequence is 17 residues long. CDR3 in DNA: TGTGCCAGCAGTGGCGAAACTTTGGGACTGGATTACAATGAGCAGTTCTTC. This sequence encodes CASSGETLGLDYNEQFF.

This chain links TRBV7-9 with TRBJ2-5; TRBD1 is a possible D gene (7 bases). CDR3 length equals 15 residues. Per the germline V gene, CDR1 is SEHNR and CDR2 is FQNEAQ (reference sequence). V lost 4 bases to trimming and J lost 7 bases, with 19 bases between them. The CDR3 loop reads CASSYQLDQGGTQYF. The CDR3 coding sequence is TGTGCCAGCAGCTATCAACTGGACCAGGGGGGGACCCAGTACTTC.

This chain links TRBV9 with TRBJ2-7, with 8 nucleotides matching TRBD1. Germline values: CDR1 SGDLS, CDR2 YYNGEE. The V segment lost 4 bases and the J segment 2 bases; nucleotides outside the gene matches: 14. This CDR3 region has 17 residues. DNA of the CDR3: TGTGCCAGCAGCCTCCGAGGGGGACAGGATGCAACCTACGAGCAGTACTTC. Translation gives CASSLRGGQDATYEQYF.

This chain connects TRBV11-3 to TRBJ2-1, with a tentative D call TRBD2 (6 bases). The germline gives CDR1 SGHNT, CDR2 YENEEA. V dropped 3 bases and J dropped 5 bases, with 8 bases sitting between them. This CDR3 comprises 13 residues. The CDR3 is CASSFWGDNEQFF. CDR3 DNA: TGTGCCAGCAGCTTTTGGGGGGACAATGAGCAGTTCTTC. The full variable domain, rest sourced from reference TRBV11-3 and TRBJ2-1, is EAGVVQSPRYKIIEKKQPVAFWCNPISGHNTLYWYLQNLGQGPELLIRYENEEAVDDSQLPKDRFSAERLKGVDSTLKIQPAELGDSAVYLCASSFWGDNEQFFGPGTRLTVL.

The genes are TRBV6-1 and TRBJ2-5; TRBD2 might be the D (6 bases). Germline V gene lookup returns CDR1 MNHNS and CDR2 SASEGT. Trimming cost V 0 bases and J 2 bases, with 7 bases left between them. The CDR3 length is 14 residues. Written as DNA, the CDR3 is TGTGCCAGCAGTGAAGCGGGAGGACAAGAGACCCAGTACTTC. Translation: CASSEAGGQETQYF.

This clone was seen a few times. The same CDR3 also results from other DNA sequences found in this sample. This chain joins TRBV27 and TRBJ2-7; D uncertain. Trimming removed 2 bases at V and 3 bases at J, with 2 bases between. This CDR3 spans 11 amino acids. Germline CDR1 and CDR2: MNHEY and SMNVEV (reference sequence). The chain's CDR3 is CASSLGYEQYF. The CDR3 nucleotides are TGTGCCAGCAGTTTAGGCTACGAGCAGTACTTC.

The CDR3 bases are TGTGCCACCAGCTTAGGCATAGCAACTAATGAAAAACTGTTTTTT. Its protein is CATSLGIATNEKLFF. The V call is TRBV15, the J call TRBJ1-4, with D unclear. This CDR3 region has 15 residues. From germline, CDR1 is LNHNV and CDR2 YYDKDF (reference sequence). Trimming shortened V by 5 bases and J by 0 bases, and 10 bases separated the two germline ends. Supplemented by reference TRBV15 and TRBJ1-4, the full variable domain reads DAMVIQNPRYQVTQFGKPVTLSCSQTLNHNVMYWYQQKSSQAPKLLFHYYDKDFNNEADTPDNFQSRRPNTSFCFLDIRSPGLGDTAMYLCATSLGIATNEKLFFGSGTQLSVL.